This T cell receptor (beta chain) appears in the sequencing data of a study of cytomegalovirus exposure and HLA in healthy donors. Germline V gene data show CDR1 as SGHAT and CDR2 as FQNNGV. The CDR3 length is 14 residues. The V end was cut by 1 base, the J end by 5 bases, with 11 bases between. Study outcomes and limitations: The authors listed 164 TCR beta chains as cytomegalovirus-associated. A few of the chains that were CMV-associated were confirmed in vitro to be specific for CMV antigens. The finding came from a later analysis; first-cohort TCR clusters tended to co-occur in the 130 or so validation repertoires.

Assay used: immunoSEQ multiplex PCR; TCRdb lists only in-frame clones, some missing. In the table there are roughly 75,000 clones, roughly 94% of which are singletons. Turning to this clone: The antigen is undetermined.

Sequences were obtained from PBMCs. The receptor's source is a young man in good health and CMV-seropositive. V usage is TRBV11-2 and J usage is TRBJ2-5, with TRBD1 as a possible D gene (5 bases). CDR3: CASSLVRAGETQYF. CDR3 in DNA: TGTGCCAGCAGCTTAGTCAGGGCTGGGGAGACCCAGTACTTC.